This T cell receptor beta chain comes out of a study of Ad26.COV2.S vaccination and SARS-CoV-2 variants. V was clipped by 6 bases and J by 7 bases, with 6 bases between them. The CDR3 is 10 amino acids. Germline V lookup: CDR1 LGHNT, CDR2 FRNRAP. Assay: immunoSEQ multiplex PCR; the TCRdb copy retains only in-frame clones and omits some. The sample comprises almost 400,000 clones, around 91% of which are singletons, and 1.9% rests with the top ten. Documented treatment: roughly 18 received Ad26.COV2.S at low or high dose, single or two shots; about 5 received placebo; per-sample allocation not given. Samples were taken on day 63 after the first vaccine or placebo injection.

The sequencing here drew on peripheral blood, taken in a trial of Ad26.COV2.S vaccine versus placebo. This TCR came from a person between 18 and 65 years old who received the Ad26.COV2.S COVID-19 vaccine or a placebo. The rearrangement uses TRBV12-5 and TRBJ1-1, with D unclear. In nucleotides, the CDR3 is TGTGCTAGTGGGGAGGGTGAAGCTTTCTTT. It translates to CASGEGEAFF.